Shown below are 4 T cell receptor beta chains from a single sample sequenced in a study of T cells in tuberculosis. Time point given: new active TB diagnosis, blood taken before or within 7 days of starting treatment. TCRdb's table, derived via immunoSEQ multiplex PCR, lists solely in-frame clones and lacks some. This table holds tens of thousands of clones, 92% found once. The input for sequencing was PBMCs, taken at tuberculosis diagnosis. Receptor source: an adult with tuberculosis. Some clones in this sample may be carry-over from other donors' samples.

This clone was counted once. CDR3 in amino acids: CASSLGEAATEAFF. The CDR3 DNA sequence: TGTGCCAGCAGTTTGGGGGAGGCGGCCACTGAAGCTTTCTTT. The chain couples TRBV27 to TRBJ1-1; tentatively, D is TRBD1 (5 bases). There are 14 residues in the CDR3. Germline V gene data show CDR1 as MNHEY and CDR2 as SMNVEV (reference sequence). V was shortened by 3 bases and J by 4 bases, with 12 bases between the two germline ends.

The J gene is TRBJ2-7, the V gene TRBV19; perhaps TRBD1 as D (6 bases). Germline CDR1 LNHDA, CDR2 SQIVND (reference sequence). Between the trimmed V and J ends, which lost 1 base and 6 bases, there was a span of 16 bases. The CDR3 is 15 residues long. The CDR3, as DNA: TGTGCCAGTAGTATAGCTAACCGGGACACGGCCGAGCAGTACTTC. This encodes CASSIANRDTAEQYF.

V usage is TRBV27 and J usage is TRBJ2-2; no firm D call. The germline CDR1 and CDR2 sequences are MNHEY and SMNVEV (reference sequence). Trimming left V 2 bases short and J 6 bases short, with 13 bases between. This CDR3 spans 15 amino acids. The CDR3 sequence: CASSLAPSVSGELFF. CDR3 in DNA: TGTGCCAGCAGTTTAGCCCCTTCAGTGTCCGGGGAGCTGTTTTTT.

The V and J genes are TRBV7-3 and TRBJ2-3; 8 bases line up with TRBD1. Germline V CDR1 and CDR2: SGHTA, FQGTGA. V was pared by 5 bases and J by 1 base, with 5 bases of the junction left unmatched. This CDR3 spans 15 amino acids. The CDR3 DNA is TGTGCCAGCAGCGAGACAGGGGTTGGCACAGATACGCAGTATTTT. Translating gives CASSETGVGTDTQYF.